One TCR beta chain is described in this entry. Its target is unknown. The sample originates from a study of T-cell memory formation after mild COVID-19. General study points: What remained unconfirmed was the SARS-CoV-2 specificity of second-wave clones peaking on day 37.

After 5'RACE with constant-segment primers, TCR alpha and TCR beta cDNA libraries carrying sample barcodes and UMIs were obtained. TCRdb fed the 5' RACE reads into MiXCR, producing one record per CDR3 protein. Here the sample spans under 250,000 distinct CDR3 sequences, just over 15% being singletons. Trimming removed 2 bases from V and 4 bases from J, with 5 bases in between. Looked up from germline, CDR1 is ENHRY and CDR2 is SYGVKD. The CDR3 has 12 amino acids. The rearrangement links TRBV10-3 to TRBJ1-1; the D is unclear. Sequencing was done on a sample of PBMCs or a T cell subset sorted from them (not recorded which). The origin of this receptor is an adult woman who had mild COVID-19 (a few samples of this study predate the infection). Cell type and time point are not known. This CDR3 reads CAISELGTEAFF. The CDR3, as DNA: TGTGCCATCAGTGAGCTCGGCACTGAAGCTTTCTTT.